Presented here are 10 T cell receptor beta chains from one specimen sequenced in a study of blood T cells in healthy people across ages. Then a second PCR, running about 6 to 11 cycles, was carried out with a sample-barcoded 5' primer and a J-beta primer mix. A single record per CDR3 protein comes from TCRdb applying MiXCR to the 5' RACE reads. In the table there are approximately 790,000 distinct CDR3 sequences, approximately 67% of which are singletons. Sequencing input: blood. The receptors stem from a man under 40 in good health.

The chain links TRBV6-2 or TRBV6-3 to TRBJ2-2; D unresolved. There are 15 residues in the CDR3. The V and J ends lost 0 bases and 1 base respectively, with 6 bases between them. Germline V gives CDR1 MNHEY, CDR2 SVGEGT. CDR3 DNA sequence: TGTGCCAGCAGTTACTCCACGGGGAACACCGGGGAGCTGTTTTTT. Protein product: CASSYSTGNTGELFF.

With regard to this clonotype: The junction departs from germline at one end; a sequencing error may be responsible. This rearrangement joins TRBV7-7 to TRBJ2-7; D might be TRBD2 (6 bases). The J call could be wrong; TRBJ2-5 is a better fit for the DNA end. CDR1 and CDR2 from the germline V gene are SSHAT and FNYEAQ (reference sequence). The length of the CDR3 is 13 residues. The CDR3 is CASSLGGLETQYF. Written as DNA, the CDR3 is TGTGCTAGCAGCTTAGGAGGGTTGGAGACCCAGTACTTC.

The chain couples TRBV28 to TRBJ2-4; TRBD1 matches 9 bases. The closer fit of TRBJ2-7 to the DNA end suggests the J call may be wrong. The CDR3 totals 17 residues. Per the germline V gene, CDR1 is MDHEN and CDR2 is SYDVKM. The CDR3 reads CASSSILARGDRDEQYF. The CDR3 DNA reads TGTGCCAGCAGTTCCATCCTCGCCCGAGGGGACAGGGACGAGCAGTACTTC.

Here the CDR3 DNA reads TGCAGTGCTAAGGGCAGCTCCTACGAGCAGTACTTC. Its protein product is CSAKGSSYEQYF. This chain uses TRBV20-1 with TRBJ2-7; D is uncertain. The CDR3 consists of 12 residues. Germline CDR1 DFQATT, CDR2 SNEGSKA (reference sequence). The ends were cut back, 4 bases at V and 0 bases at J, with 7 bases in the middle.

The table lists this clonotype with a few counts. The gene calls are TRBV6-6 and TRBJ1-6, with D unresolved. V was pared by 9 bases and J by 10 bases, with 10 bases between. The CDR3 totals 11 residues. The V gene's germline CDR1 is MNHNY and CDR2 SVGAGI (reference sequence). The chain's CDR3 is CARPWSSPLHF. The CDR3 DNA reads TGTGCCAGACCGTGGTCCTCACCCCTCCACTTT.

This clonotype has a handful of counts. The chain combines TRBV10-3 with TRBJ2-3; 10 bases are a match to TRBD2. The CDR3 runs 13 residues. CDR1 is ENHRY and CDR2 is SYGVKD in the germline V gene. J was trimmed by 2 bases and V by 10 bases; bases with no gene match: 3. CDR3 sequence reads: CATGTSDTDTQYF. DNA for the CDR3: TGTGCCACGGGGACTAGCGACACAGATACGCAGTATTTT.

The V and J genes are TRBV12-3 or TRBV12-4 and TRBJ2-1, with TRBD1 matching over 12 bases. With V trimmed by 8 bases and J by 6 bases, 14 bases remained unmatched. This CDR3 has 17 amino acids. CDR3 protein: CASASGTGGYIGNEQFF. For the CDR3, the DNA is TGTGCCAGCGCCTCCGGGACAGGGGGCTACATTGGCAATGAGCAGTTCTTC.

Points on this clonotype: The junction departs from germline at one end; a sequencing error may be responsible. The chain uses TRBV20-1 and TRBJ2-3; 9 nucleotides match TRBD1. This CDR3 has 14 amino acids. Per germline, CDR1 DFQATT and CDR2 SNEGSKA (reference sequence). CDR3 coding DNA: TGCAGTGCTAACCCCCCGGGACAGGGTTACGAGCAGTACTTT. It is translated as CSANPPGQGYEQYF.

The chain is built from TRBV7-2 and TRBJ2-5, with D tentatively TRBD2 (7 bases). Deletions cut 1 base from V and 1 base from J, with 10 bases between. This CDR3 has 15 amino acids. Germline V gives CDR1 SGHTA, CDR2 FQGNSA. CDR3 nucleotides: TGTGCCAGCAGCTTAGTTCGGGGGGCCCAAGAGACCCAGTACTTC. It translates to CASSLVRGAQETQYF.

The chain links TRBV10-3 to TRBJ2-7; D gene unclear. The CDR3 contains 14 residues. Between the trimmed V and J ends, which lost 6 bases and 0 bases, there was a span of 12 bases. From germline, CDR1 is ENHRY and CDR2 SYGVKD. CDR3 sequence (DNA): TGTGCCATCAGGGGTGGAAGGTCCTCCTACGAGCAGTACTTC. Translated, it gives CAIRGGRSSYEQYF.